The rows below give T cell receptor beta chains drawn from one sample of a study of OX40 agonist ivuxolimab in advanced cancers. Measured with immunoSEQ multiplex PCR; TCRdb has only the in-frame clones, and not every one. The sample records 95,000 to 150,000 clones, roughly 93% being singletons. Here the sequenced sample was CD4+ or CD8+ T cells sorted from blood, taken in a trial of the OX40 agonist ivuxolimab. The receptors derive from an adult with an advanced solid tumor such as melanoma, head and neck, liver or kidney cancer. Each CDR3 is given with its conserved first and last residue. D genes are given only for firm matches. Not every row has a clone size; where given, it reads once, few, many or a size class.

cdr3_nt cdr3_aa d_call j_call clone_size v_call
TGTGCCAGCAGCTGGGACGGGGGCGTCGGCGGGGAGCTGTTTTTT CASSWDGGVGGELFF . TRBJ2-2 . TRBV5-5
TGTGCCACCAGCAGAGATGGAGGGGGAAGATATGAGCAGTTCTTC CATSRDGGGRYEQFF . TRBJ2-1 . TRBV15
TGTGCCAGCAGCCCCTGGGTCAGGGGTTACGAGACCCAGTACTTC CASSPWVRGYETQYF . TRBJ2-5 . TRBV7-9
TGTGCCAGCAGCTCTGAAGGGGGGGATGGCTACACCTTC CASSSEGGDGYTF . TRBJ1-2 . TRBV7-8
TGCGCCAGCAGCCAAGGACTAGCGGGAGGGCCTTTTTCTGAGACCCAGTACTTC CASSQGLAGGPFSETQYF TRBD2 TRBJ2-5 . TRBV4-3
TGCGCCAGCGAAAAGACAGGGGCGAAGGCCGGGGAGCTGTTTTTT CASEKTGAKAGELFF TRBD1 TRBJ2-2 . TRBV5-1
TGCGCCAGCTCTGCGGACACTGAAGCTTTCTTT CASSADTEAFF . TRBJ1-1 . TRBV10-2
TGTGCCAGCAGAACTCTAACAGAAGAAGCTTTCTTT CASRTLTEEAFF . TRBJ1-1 . TRBV6-5
TGTGCCAGCTCACCACTACCCGCAGATACGCAGTATTTT CASSPLPADTQYF . TRBJ2-3 . TRBV18
TGTGCCAGCAGTTTATGGACGGGGGGTAACTATGGCTACACCTTC CASSLWTGGNYGYTF . TRBJ1-2 . TRBV28
TGTGCCAGCACCCCGACAGGGACCAATCAGCCCCAGCATTTT CASTPTGTNQPQHF TRBD1 TRBJ1-5 . TRBV6-1
TGTGCCAGCAGGGTGACGGACTCTGGAAACACCATATATTTT CASRVTDSGNTIYF . TRBJ1-3 . TRBV6-5
TGTGCCAGCAGTGGGGAAAACTATAGCAATCAGCCCCAGCATTTT CASSGENYSNQPQHF . TRBJ1-5 . TRBV6-1
TGCAGCGTAGACAGGGACGACACAGATACGCAGTATTTT CSVDRDDTDTQYF TRBD1 TRBJ2-3 . TRBV29-1
TGCGCCAGCAGCTTGGAAGGGATCTTGGACGGCTACACCTTC CASSLEGILDGYTF . TRBJ1-2 few TRBV5-1
TGCGCCAGCAGCTTGGATTTGGGGATCCAAGAGACCCAGTACTTC CASSLDLGIQETQYF . TRBJ2-5 once TRBV5-1
TGTGCCAGTAGTCCAGGGACGTTAGCGCGGGAGACCCAGTACTTC CASSPGTLARETQYF . TRBJ2-5 . TRBV19
TGTGCCAGTAGTGGGACACTGAATAATTCACCCCTCCACTTT CASSGTLNNSPLHF . TRBJ1-6 . TRBV19
TGTGCCAGCAGGATGACGCGGTCTAGGTATGAAAAACTGTTTTTT CASRMTRSRYEKLFF . TRBJ1-4 . TRBV2
TGTGCCAGCAGCTTAAGGGGGGGCCGTAGGGATGAGCAGTTCTTC CASSLRGGRRDEQFF . TRBJ2-1 once TRBV13